This is a list of T cell receptor beta chains from one sample in a study of spatial heterogeneity in lung cancer. TCRdb reanalysed the 5' RACE reads using MiXCR and keeps one entry per CDR3 protein. The sample has 85,000 to 100,000 distinct CDR3 sequences, about 12% seen once. The sequences come from PBMCs, collected at surgery. Receptor source: a male donor with early-stage non-small cell lung cancer. The conserved cysteine and the conserved F or W are not part of the CDR3 here.

v_call: TRBV5-1
j_call: TRBJ1-2
cdr3_aa: ASSLDYRGRQGYT

v_call: TRBV6-5
j_call: TRBJ2-7
cdr3_aa: ASSSQGDEQY

v_call: TRBV20-1
j_call: TRBJ2-7
cdr3_aa: SAREDGDEQY

v_call: TRBV6-5
j_call: TRBJ2-7
cdr3_aa: ASRRQTGAYEQY

v_call: TRBV6-2/TRBV6-3
j_call: TRBJ2-3
cdr3_aa: ASSHDRGLGTDTQY

v_call: TRBV7-9
j_call: TRBJ2-5
cdr3_aa: ASSLSLQETQY

v_call: TRBV7-9
j_call: TRBJ1-4
cdr3_aa: ASSPGQGFNEKLF

v_call: TRBV11-1
j_call: TRBJ1-6
cdr3_aa: ASSSGGRNSPLH

v_call: TRBV6-2/TRBV6-3
j_call: TRBJ2-1
cdr3_aa: ASTPGGRKGEQF

v_call: TRBV11-2
j_call: TRBJ1-2
cdr3_aa: ASSSPGPPRGYT

v_call: TRBV5-1
j_call: TRBJ2-7
cdr3_aa: ASSVIGGQVDSEQY

v_call: TRBV28
j_call: TRBJ2-7
cdr3_aa: ASSLPGTLYEQY

v_call: TRBV12-3/TRBV12-4
j_call: TRBJ2-3
cdr3_aa: ASRVAGGSTDTQY

v_call: TRBV2
j_call: TRBJ2-2
cdr3_aa: ASSLDRVIGELF

v_call: TRBV6-6
j_call: TRBJ2-5
cdr3_aa: ASSPAGTPKAQY

v_call: TRBV29-1
j_call: TRBJ2-1
cdr3_aa: SVEEPDRGYYNEQF

v_call: TRBV3-1
j_call: TRBJ1-1
cdr3_aa: ASSQRTRDTEAF

v_call: TRBV3-1
j_call: TRBJ2-6
cdr3_aa: ASSQVASGANVLT

v_call: TRBV7-3
j_call: TRBJ2-1
cdr3_aa: ASSPGGDRHEQF

v_call: TRBV4-3
j_call: TRBJ2-1
cdr3_aa: ASSRDRREGEQF

v_call: TRBV10-1
j_call: TRBJ2-1
cdr3_aa: ASSDYFSYNEQF